This TCR beta chain comes out of a study of T cells after yellow fever vaccination. Turning to the study itself: Some fractions had low cell numbers, and these were prepared with SMART-Seq v4 Ultra Low Input. Study-wide findings and caveats: Reappearance after the booster was observed for most primary-vaccination clones (roughly 97% CD4, almost 90% CD8).

This clonotype was seen only a few times. Antigen unknown. Template-switching 5'RACE yielded the TCR cDNA; a universal primer site and UMIs were added in the process. From the 5' RACE reads, TCRdb called clonotypes with MiXCR, one entry per CDR3 protein. The table has 360,000 or so distinct CDR3 sequences, around 10% seen once; the top ten hold around 18%. This CDR3 is built from 12 residues. The V segment lost 7 bases and the J segment 6 bases; nucleotides outside the gene matches: 3. Germline loops: CDR1 MNHNY, CDR2 SVGAGI (reference sequence). The material was PBMCs, obtained on the day of the first yellow fever vaccination. This clonotype was obtained from a man aged 18 to 29 who received the YFV17D yellow fever vaccine. V is TRBV6-6 and J is TRBJ1-1; 9 bases fit TRBD1. The CDR3 here is CASNRDRAEAFF. Written as DNA, the CDR3 is TGTGCCAGCAACCGGGACAGGGCTGAAGCTTTCTTT.